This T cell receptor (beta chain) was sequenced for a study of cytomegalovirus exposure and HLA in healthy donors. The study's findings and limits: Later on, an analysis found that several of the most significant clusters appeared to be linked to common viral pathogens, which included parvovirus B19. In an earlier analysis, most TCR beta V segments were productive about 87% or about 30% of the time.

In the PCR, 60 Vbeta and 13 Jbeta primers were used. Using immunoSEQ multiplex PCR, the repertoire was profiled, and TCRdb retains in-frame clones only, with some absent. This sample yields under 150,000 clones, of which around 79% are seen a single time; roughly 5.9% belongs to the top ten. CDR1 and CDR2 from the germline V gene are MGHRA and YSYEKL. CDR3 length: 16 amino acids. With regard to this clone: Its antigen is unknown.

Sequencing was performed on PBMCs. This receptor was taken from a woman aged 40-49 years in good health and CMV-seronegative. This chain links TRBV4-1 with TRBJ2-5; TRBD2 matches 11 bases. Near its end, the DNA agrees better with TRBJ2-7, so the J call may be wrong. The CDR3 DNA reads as TGCGCCAGCAGCCAATTGGTCGGGACTAGCGGATACGAGCAGTACTTC. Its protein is CASSQLVGTSGYEQYF.